This record looks at one TCR beta chain sequence and its context. The sample comes from a study of blood T cell repertoires in COVID-19. Turning to the study itself: Sources were T cells, B-cell-depleted T cells, or PBMCs; the material itself was cDNA or gDNA.

As originally analysed: Estimation of nucleated cell counts was performed using reference gene primer amplification. Sequenced by immunoSEQ multiplex PCR; TCRdb stores in-frame clones only, minus some. V and J calls plus clone size are reproduced from that table; the DNA served to infer D and trimming. The repertoire holds 75,000 or so clones, with 88% as singletons. This sequence originates from a man aged 45-65 years with acute or convalescent COVID-19. The sequencing input was peripheral blood.

CDR3 in amino acids: CASLLAGQETQYF. CDR3 in DNA: TGTGCCAGCCTGCTAGCGGGCCAAGAGACCCAGTACTTC. This sequence joins TRBV3-1 (or the pseudogene TRBV3-2) and TRBJ2-5; TRBD2 aligns across 8 bases. After removal of 8 bases from V and 1 base from J, the junction contained 3 bases not matched to a gene. The CDR3 totals 13 residues. The germline gives CDR1 LGHDT, CDR2 YNNKEL (reference sequence).